The 29 T cell receptor beta chains below were found in one sample sequenced in a study of blood T cell repertoires in COVID-19. The repertoire was sequenced with immunoSEQ multiplex PCR; TCRdb's copy has only in-frame clones and lacks some. The sample lists about 94,000 clones, roughly four fifths occurring once. Sequencing was done on a sample of peripheral blood. These receptors originate from a man between 60 and 75 years old with acute or convalescent COVID-19.

This clone was observed a single time. The chain is built from TRBV9 and TRBJ2-5; 11 bases align to TRBD2. This CDR3 region has 17 residues. V dropped 0 bases and J dropped 7; count of bases not matched to a gene: 11. CDR1 is SGDLS, CDR2 YYNGEE, per germline. In DNA, the CDR3 is TGTGCCAGCAGCGTAGGGCTAGCGGGGGGCCTCCAGGGGACCCAGTACTTC. It is translated as CASSVGLAGGLQGTQYF.

V is TRBV5-1 and J is TRBJ2-7, with 7 bases that match TRBD1. Germline trimming cut 4 bases from V and 2 bases from J; bases unmatched to any gene: 12. In germline, CDR1 is SGHRS, CDR2 YFSETQ. The CDR3 is made up of 16 amino acids. The CDR3 DNA follows: TGCGCCAGCAGCCCGGATCCGGGACAGCACACCTACGAGCAGTACTTC. As protein: CASSPDPGQHTYEQYF.

The chain is built from TRBV24-1 and TRBJ2-2, with D perhaps TRBD1 (6 bases). The CDR3 spans 16 residues. With 0 bases removed from V and 6 bases from J, the gap between germline ends came to 13 bases. Germline CDR1 reads KGHDR; CDR2 reads SFDVKD. CDR3 residues: CATSDLAAAGAGELFF. For the CDR3, the DNA is TGTGCCACCAGTGATTTGGCGGCAGCAGGGGCCGGGGAGCTGTTTTTT.

The chain links TRBV7-3 to TRBJ2-3; 9 nucleotides agree with TRBD2. This CDR3 has 16 residues. Germline values: CDR1 SGHTA, CDR2 FQGTGA. V gave up 3 bases and J gave up 4 bases; unmatched junction bases: 8. CDR3 nucleotide sequence: TGTGCCAGCAGCTTTCGCGGGGGGGCTCCCCCAGATACGCAGTATTTT. Its protein product is CASSFRGGAPPDTQYF.

This sequence joins TRBV12-3 or TRBV12-4 and TRBJ1-2, with a tentative D call TRBD1 (5 bases). Trimming removed 3 bases from V and 2 bases from J, with 7 bases in between. This CDR3 has 13 residues. As DNA, the CDR3 is TGTGCCAGCAGTTTCGACAGAAACTATGGCTACACCTTC. Translating gives CASSFDRNYGYTF.

The gene calls are TRBV5-5 and TRBJ1-2, with 7 nucleotides matching TRBD1. Germline V gene data show CDR1 as SGHKS and CDR2 as YYEKEE (reference sequence). The ends lost 5 bases at V and 8 bases at J; junction bases unmatched: 12. CDR3 size: 14 residues. CDR3 in amino acids: CASRDAGTAGGYTF. DNA of the CDR3: TGTGCCAGCAGGGATGCCGGGACAGCGGGCGGCTACACCTTC.

V usage is TRBV15 and J usage is TRBJ1-3; TRBD1 agrees at 7 bases. Germline CDR1 LNHNV, CDR2 YYDKDF (reference sequence). The CDR3 sequence is 15 residues long. Trimming removed 1 base from V and 0 bases from J; junction bases left unmatched: 0. The CDR3 nucleotides read TGTGCCACCAGCAGAGGGGACAGCTCTGGAAACACCATATATTTT. Protein: CATSRGDSSGNTIYF.

The CDR3 coding sequence is TGTGCCAGCAGCCTTTCAGGTGACAGGTCCGGGTATGGCTACACCTTC. Amino acids: CASSLSGDRSGYGYTF. The rearrangement links TRBV7-2 to TRBJ1-2; tentatively, D is TRBD1 (6 bases). V lost 5 bases to trimming and J lost 5 bases, with 21 bases between them. Germline CDR1 and CDR2: SGHTA and FQGNSA. CDR3 length: 16 amino acids.

Points on this clone: This same CDR3 is encoded by further DNA sequences in the sample. This chain uses TRBV7-6 with TRBJ1-4; 9 nucleotides line up with TRBD1. With V trimmed by 6 bases and J by 4 bases, 6 bases remained unmatched. There are 15 residues in the CDR3. The V gene's germline CDR1 is SGHVS and CDR2 FNYEAQ. In DNA form, the CDR3 reads TGTGCCAGCAGTCCCGGACAGGGGCGTAATGAAAAACTGTTTTTT. It specifies CASSPGQGRNEKLFF.

The chain employs TRBV9 and TRBJ1-4; no clear D gene. Germline CDR1 reads SGDLS; CDR2 reads YYNGEE. Trimming removed 3 bases from V and 0 bases from J, with 9 bases in between. The CDR3 sequence is 15 residues long. This chain's CDR3 is CASSGGLSTNEKLFF. As DNA, the CDR3 is TGTGCCAGCAGCGGTGGACTGTCAACTAATGAAAAACTGTTTTTT.

The gene calls are TRBV28 and TRBJ1-1, with D hard to call. The CDR3 is 14 amino acids. Trimming shortened V by 7 bases and J by 1 base, and 13 bases separated the two germline ends. CDR1 and CDR2 (germline): MDHEN, SYDVKM. The chain's CDR3 is CASKKPVRNTEAFF. The CDR3 nucleotides are TGTGCCAGCAAAAAGCCCGTTCGGAACACTGAAGCTTTCTTT.

The chain has TRBV11-2 and TRBJ1-1, with D possibly TRBD1 on 6 matching bases. The CDR3 has 14 amino acids. Trimming took 4 bases from V and 6 from J, leaving 15 bases between them. Germline loops: CDR1 SGHAT, CDR2 FQNNGV. CDR3 in DNA: TGTGCCAGCAGCTACGAGACAGGAAAGGCTGAAGCTTTCTTT. Its protein is CASSYETGKAEAFF.

The chain joins TRBV18 to TRBJ2-7; possible D gene TRBD1, 6 bases. Germline V lookup: CDR1 KGHSH, CDR2 LQKENI. The CDR3 runs to 15 residues. V shed 2 bases and J shed 0 bases, with 11 bases lying between them. The CDR3 here is CASSPSETGSYEQYF. CDR3 bases: TGTGCCAGCTCACCAAGCGAGACAGGCTCCTACGAGCAGTACTTC. The full variable domain, completed using reference TRBV18 and TRBJ2-7, is NAGVMQNPRHLVRRRGQEARLRCSPMKGHSHVYWYRQLPEEGLKFMVYLQKENIIDESGMPKERFSAEFPKEGPSILRIQQVVRGDSAAYFCASSPSETGSYEQYFGPGTRLTVT.

The chain joins TRBV5-1 to TRBJ1-3; D may be TRBD1 (5 bases). The ends were cut back, 7 bases at V and 0 bases at J, with 14 bases in the middle. This CDR3 has 15 residues. Per germline, CDR1 SGHRS and CDR2 YFSETQ. The CDR3 sequence is CASHAGSLSGNTIYF. In DNA, the CDR3 is TGCGCCAGCCACGCAGGGTCACTCTCTGGAAACACCATATATTTT.

The chain combines TRBV30 with TRBJ1-5; weak D call: TRBD1 (5 bases). The CDR3 length is 16 residues. From germline, CDR1 is GTSNPN and CDR2 SVGIG (reference sequence). Trimming took off 1 base at V and 2 bases at J, with 15 bases between the two ends. CDR3 sequence (DNA): TGTGCCTGGAGTGGCGCCCAGGGAACGCGCAATCAGCCCCAGCATTTT. As protein: CAWSGAQGTRNQPQHF.

The V call is TRBV6-6, the J call TRBJ1-6; 7 bases map to TRBD1. This CDR3 is built from 17 residues. The J segment lost 8 bases and the V segment lost 5 bases, leaving 15 bases of the junction unmatched. Germline loops: CDR1 MNHNY, CDR2 SVGAGI (reference sequence). This CDR3 reads CASSRPTKTGSDSPLHF. The CDR3 DNA follows: TGTGCCAGCAGTCGCCCTACAAAGACAGGGTCGGATTCACCCCTCCACTTT.

The chain uses TRBV4-3 and TRBJ2-3; weak D call: TRBD2 (8 bases). The CDR3 contains 14 residues. Germline CDR1 reads LGHNA; CDR2 reads YSLEER. Trimming pared 8 bases from V and 3 bases from J, leaving 15 bases between. This CDR3 reads CASREGAGTDTQYF. DNA for the CDR3: TGCGCCAGCCGGGAGGGGGCAGGGACAGATACGCAGTATTTT.

The chain recombines TRBV12-3 or TRBV12-4 with TRBJ1-2; tentative D call: TRBD1 (6 bases). This CDR3 spans 13 amino acids. V was trimmed by 5 bases and J by 10 bases, leaving 17 bases between them. CDR3 nucleotide sequence: TGTGCCAGCAGTCCACGCAGACAGGCACTCTACACCTTC. Its protein is CASSPRRQALYTF.

The chain joins TRBV2 to TRBJ1-5, with D possibly matching TRBD1 (6 bases). Germline CDR1 SNHLY, CDR2 FYNNEI. The germline V and J ends were trimmed by 6 bases and 4 bases, with 10 bases remaining between them. The CDR3 loop spans 13 amino acids. The CDR3 loop reads CASRATGNQPQHF. Here the CDR3 DNA reads TGTGCCAGCAGGGCGACAGGTAATCAGCCCCAGCATTTT.

This rearrangement joins TRBV19 to TRBJ2-7; D uncertain. The CDR3 is 11 amino acids. V was pared by 7 bases and J by 3 bases, with 7 bases between. Germline lookup yields CDR1 LNHDA and CDR2 SQIVND (reference sequence). This CDR3 is CASMAGYEQYF. The DNA of the CDR3 is TGTGCCAGTATGGCAGGCTACGAGCAGTACTTC.

This chain joins TRBV5-1 and TRBJ2-2; 12 nucleotides agree with TRBD2. V shed 4 bases and J 5 bases; nucleotides not matched to a gene: 15. Germline CDR1 and CDR2: SGHRS and YFSETQ. The CDR3 is 19 amino acids. This chain's CDR3 is CASSPEVLAGGPWTGELFF. The DNA of the CDR3 is TGCGCCAGCAGCCCCGAGGTCCTAGCGGGGGGGCCATGGACCGGGGAGCTGTTTTTT.

The chain is built from TRBV24-1 and TRBJ1-6; no firm D call. Germline V CDR1 and CDR2: KGHDR, SFDVKD. The CDR3 contains 13 residues. V lost 9 bases and J lost 4, with 9 bases in between. The CDR3 DNA is TGTGCCACCCAGCGATGGTATAATTCACCCCTCCACTTT. Amino acids: CATQRWYNSPLHF.

The chain is built from TRBV28 and TRBJ2-5; possible D gene TRBD1, 5 bases. The V end lost 2 bases, the J end lost 0 bases, and 13 bases lay between the germline ends. The CDR3 extends over 16 amino acids. Germline CDR1 MDHEN, CDR2 SYDVKM. CDR3 in amino acids: CASSLSSSTDQETQYF. DNA for the CDR3: TGTGCCAGCAGTTTAAGTTCTTCGACAGACCAAGAGACCCAGTACTTC. Supplemented by reference TRBV28 and TRBJ2-5, the full variable domain reads DVKVTQSSRYLVKRTGEKVFLECVQDMDHENMFWYRQDPGLGLRLIYFSYDVKMKEKGDIPEGYSVSREKKERFSLILESASTNQTSMYLCASSLSSSTDQETQYFGPGTRLLVL.

This clone was observed a few times. This chain joins TRBV4-3 and TRBJ2-7; D is possibly TRBD2 (5 bases). The ends were cut back, 0 bases at V and 7 bases at J, with 16 bases in the middle. Germline values: CDR1 LGHNA, CDR2 YSLEER. The CDR3 is made up of 15 amino acids. CDR3 sequence reads: CASSQDQPGLGEQYF. CDR3 sequence (DNA): TGCGCCAGCAGCCAAGATCAACCGGGGTTGGGTGAGCAGTACTTC.

This clone came up a few times. The V call is TRBV18, the J call TRBJ2-2, with 10 bases identical to TRBD1. The ends lost 2 bases at V and 5 bases at J; junction bases unmatched: 11. Germline assignment: CDR1 KGHSH and CDR2 LQKENI. The CDR3 sequence is 18 residues long. The CDR3 DNA follows: TGTGCCAGCTCACCAACGTATGGGACAGGGGATTTTACCGGGGAGCTGTTTTTT. This codes for CASSPTYGTGDFTGELFF.

The V call is TRBV19, the J call TRBJ2-1, with 7 bases identical to TRBD2. CDR1 is LNHDA, CDR2 SQIVND, per germline (reference sequence). Germline trimming cut 0 bases from V and 6 bases from J; bases unmatched to any gene: 5. The CDR3 contains 15 residues. The CDR3 loop is CASSIDRGSFNEQFF. The CDR3 DNA follows: TGTGCCAGTAGTATAGACCGCGGGAGCTTCAATGAGCAGTTCTTC.

This chain uses TRBV18 with TRBJ1-3; tentative D call: TRBD1 (6 bases). The V gene lost 2 bases and the J gene lost 2 bases, with 13 bases spanning the gap. The length of the CDR3 is 16 residues. Germline-derived CDR1 and CDR2 are KGHSH and LQKENI. Written as DNA, the CDR3 is TGTGCCAGCTCACCATCGTCGGCAGGGGCTGGAAACACCATATATTTT. This sequence encodes CASSPSSAGAGNTIYF.

The chain combines TRBV10-3 with TRBJ1-2, with D hard to call. Germline CDR1 ENHRY, CDR2 SYGVKD. The CDR3 spans 14 residues. V was cut by 9 bases and J by 0 bases, with 14 bases left in between. The chain's CDR3 is CAITTTSSNYGYTF. As DNA, the CDR3 is TGTGCCATTACAACGACAAGTTCTAACTATGGCTACACCTTC.

The chain links TRBV2 to TRBJ1-5; 7 bases fit TRBD1. Per the germline V gene, CDR1 is SNHLY and CDR2 is FYNNEI. After removal of 2 bases from V and 5 bases from J, the junction contained 3 bases not matched to a gene. CDR3 length: 14 amino acids. In nucleotides, the CDR3 is TGTGCCAGCAGTGAAACAGGGGTTCATCAGCCCCAGCATTTT. As protein: CASSETGVHQPQHF.